This TCR beta chain was profiled in a study of cytomegalovirus exposure and HLA in healthy donors. General study results and limits: Sequence variants that were highly shared formed a cluster that was likely a sequencing artifact.

60 Vbeta and 13 Jbeta primers were used in PCR. Sequencing used immunoSEQ multiplex PCR; TCRdb keeps in-frame clones, though not all of them. The sample consists of approximately 100,000 clones, roughly 71% of them appearing once. The germline CDR1 and CDR2 sequences are SGHTA and FQGNSA. Trimming removed 1 base from V and 1 base from J; junction bases left unmatched: 0. The CDR3 is 16 residues long. On this clone: Its specificity is unknown.

J is TRBJ2-5 and V is TRBV7-2; 13 nucleotides match TRBD2. This TCR derives from a man in his fifties in good health and CMV-seronegative. The sample taken for sequencing was PBMCs. CDR3 DNA sequence: TGTGCCAGCAGCTTAGGACTAGCGGGGGGCCAAGAGACCCAGTACTTC. It translates to CASSLGLAGGQETQYF.